One and the same sample provided the 5 T cell receptor beta chains below, sequenced in a study of blood T cell repertoires in COVID-19. Libraries were prepared by immunoSEQ multiplex PCR; TCRdb keeps only in-frame clonotypes and omits some of them. This table holds 250,000 to 350,000 clones, 75% to 90% found once. Sequencing input: peripheral blood. These TCRs come from a woman aged 45-65 years who had recovered from COVID-19.

The chain has TRBV10-3 and TRBJ2-1; D may be TRBD2 (6 bases). Trimming stripped 11 bases from V and 6 bases from J, with 23 bases between. The length of the CDR3 is 15 residues. Germline CDR1 ENHRY, CDR2 SYGVKD. CDR3 DNA sequence: TGTGCCCTGGGGGGTAAAGGGACCCAAACCAATGAGCAGTTCTTC. This codes for CALGGKGTQTNEQFF.

V gene TRBV3-1 (or the pseudogene TRBV3-2) combines with J gene TRBJ2-7; tentatively, D is TRBD2 (6 bases). The CDR3 consists of 16 residues. V was trimmed by 7 bases and J by 2 bases, leaving 21 bases between them. Germline CDR1 LGHDT, CDR2 YNNKEL (reference sequence). CDR3 in amino acids: CASTPGQGSGPYEQYF. CDR3 nucleotide sequence: TGTGCCAGCACCCCCGGTCAGGGTAGCGGCCCCTACGAGCAGTACTTC.

The genes are TRBV11-2 and TRBJ1-2; D might be TRBD1 (6 bases). Germline CDR1 reads SGHAT; CDR2 reads FQNNGV. Trimming cost V 5 bases and J 4 bases, with 11 bases left between them. The CDR3 is made up of 13 amino acids. The CDR3 reads CASSPGQLYGYTF. The CDR3 region has the DNA TGTGCCAGCAGCCCCGGACAGCTCTATGGCTACACCTTC.

This rearrangement joins TRBV4-1 to TRBJ1-2; TRBD1 aligns across 8 bases. Unmatched junction bases numbered 6, after V lost 3 bases and J lost 3 bases. This CDR3 region has 15 residues. CDR1 is MGHRA and CDR2 is YSYEKL in the germline V gene. CDR3 coding DNA: TGCGCCAGCAGCCATCCCGGACAGGGACACTATGGCTACACCTTC. Its translation: CASSHPGQGHYGYTF.

This chain connects TRBV9 to TRBJ2-3; perhaps TRBD1 as D (6 bases). This CDR3 has 14 amino acids. V lost 2 bases, J lost 8 bases, and 15 bases lay in between. The germline V gene has CDR1 SGDLS and CDR2 YYNGEE. CDR3 nucleotides: TGTGCCAGCAGCGTCTGGGACAAGGCGGGTACGCAGTATTTT. Its protein product is CASSVWDKAGTQYF.